This TCR beta chain was observed in a study of blood T cell dynamics during melanoma immunotherapy. Study outcomes and limitations: The study could not tell melanoma-specific clones from general immune activation.

For this clone: No antigen is known for it.

Libraries were prepared by immunoSEQ multiplex PCR; TCRdb keeps only in-frame clonotypes and omits some of them. The profile shows 15,000 or so clones, 87% of them singletons. Time point specified: week 3, after first cycle of checkpoint inhibitor. The receptor was derived from a human donor with melanoma. The sample in question was blood, obtained from a patient treated with checkpoint blockade.

The CDR3 loop reads CASSLGLAEYEQYF. In nucleotides, the CDR3 is TGTGCCAGCAGCCTGGGACTCGCCGAGTACGAGCAGTACTTC. The chain has TRBV7-2 and TRBJ2-7; D possibly corresponds to TRBD2 (6 bases). Germline values: CDR1 SGHTA, CDR2 FQGNSA. The CDR3 length is 14 residues. Deletions cut 5 bases from V and 4 bases from J, with 15 bases between. Filled out from reference TRBV7-2 and TRBJ2-7, the complete variable domain reads GAGVSQSPSNKVTEKGKDVELRCDPISGHTALYWYRQSLGQGLEFLIYFQGNSAPDKSGLPSDRFSAERTGGSVSTLTIQRTQQEDSAVYLCASSLGLAEYEQYFGPGTRLTVT.